This T cell receptor (beta chain) came from a study of T-cell reconstitution after alpha-beta-depleted transplantation in children. It was with unique molecular identifiers that the TCRbeta library was prepared. Using its own MiXCR run on the PCR reads, TCRdb lists one record per CDR3 protein. Here the sample spans hundreds of thousands of distinct CDR3 sequences, 30% to 35% being singletons. Trimming stripped 2 bases from V and 9 bases from J, with 10 bases between. This CDR3 comprises 12 residues. Germline CDR1 is SNHLY and CDR2 is FYNNEI. This clonotype was counted between two and nine times. This clonotype originated in a human donor who donated a stem cell graft to a child with aplastic anemia. This chain links TRBV2 with TRBJ1-1; D may be TRBD1 (6 bases). Sequenced here: PBMCs from the stem cell graft donor, sampled from the stem cell graft. For the CDR3, the DNA is TGTGCCAGCAGTGAAAGTGGACAGCAAGCTTTCTTT. It yields the protein CASSESGQQAFF.